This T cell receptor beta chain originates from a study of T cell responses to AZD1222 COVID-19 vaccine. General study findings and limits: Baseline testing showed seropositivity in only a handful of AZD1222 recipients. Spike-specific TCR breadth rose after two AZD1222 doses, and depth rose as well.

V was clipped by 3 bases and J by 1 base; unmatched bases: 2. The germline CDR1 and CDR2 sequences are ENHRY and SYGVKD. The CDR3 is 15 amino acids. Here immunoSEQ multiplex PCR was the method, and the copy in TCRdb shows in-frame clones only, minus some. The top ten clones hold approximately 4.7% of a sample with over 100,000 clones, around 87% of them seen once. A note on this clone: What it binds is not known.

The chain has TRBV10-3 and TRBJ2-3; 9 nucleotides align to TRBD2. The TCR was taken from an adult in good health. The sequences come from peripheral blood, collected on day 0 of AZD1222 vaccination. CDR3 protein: CAISDERGGTDTQYF. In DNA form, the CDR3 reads TGTGCCATCAGTGATGAGCGGGGGGGCACAGATACGCAGTATTTT.